The clone carrying this T cell receptor (beta chain) was counted only a few times. RNA in amounts of about 0.45 to 1 ug was reverse transcribed with random hexamers. MiXCR, applied by TCRdb to the immunoSEQ multiplex PCR reads, yields one record per CDR3 protein. The table lists 160,000 or so distinct CDR3 sequences, 94% of them singletons. The sample originates from a study of CD8 T cells in Susac syndrome. The overall study: Clinical remission applied to under 10 sequenced Susac syndrome patients, and five or six had active disease. When their blood was taken, patients with Susac syndrome were therapy-naive, taking corticosteroids, or taking intravenous immunoglobulin alone.

Germline V CDR1 and CDR2: SGHAT, FQNNGV. The CDR3 has 15 amino acids. With 5 bases removed from V and 7 bases from J, the gap between germline ends came to 21 bases. This clonotype was sampled from a human donor with Susac syndrome. Sequenced sample: CD4+ T cells from PBMCs. The V call is TRBV11-2, the J call TRBJ2-7, with TRBD2 as a possible D gene (5 bases). The CDR3 loop reads CASSRGFSGLKEQYF. Here the CDR3 DNA reads TGTGCCAGCAGCCGAGGGTTTTCGGGGTTGAAGGAGCAGTACTTC.